This T cell receptor (beta chain) was documented in a study of blood T cell repertoires in COVID-19. Study as a whole: Material from acute and convalescent COVID-19 was sourced from the United States, Italy and Spain. In each case, the material was cDNA or gDNA derived from T cells, B-cell-depleted T cells, or PBMCs.

Per the original methods: Reference gene primer amplification gave nucleated cell count estimates. Measured with immunoSEQ multiplex PCR; TCRdb has only the in-frame clones, and not every one. D and trimming come from the DNA, and the V and J calls and clone size come from that table. The sample comprises over 250,000 clones, about 88% of which are singletons, and approximately 3.7% rests with the top ten. Germline assignment: CDR1 KGHSH and CDR2 LQKENI. Trimming at V came to 5 bases and at J to 5 bases, leaving 10 bases not matched to a gene. There are 16 residues in the CDR3. The genes are TRBV18 and TRBJ2-2; TRBD1 matches 8 bases. This clonotype was sampled from a man aged 60 to 69 who had recovered from COVID-19. Specimen: peripheral blood. The CDR3 loop reads CASSKRDRGRTGELFF. For the CDR3, the DNA is TGTGCCAGCTCAAAGCGAGACAGGGGTCGAACCGGGGAGCTGTTTTTT.